The 27 T cell receptor beta chains below all came from one sample that was sequenced in a study of Ad26.COV2.S vaccination and SARS-CoV-2 variants. Only in-frame clones appear in the TCRdb table, and some are missing; sequencing was by immunoSEQ multiplex PCR. The table records a few hundred thousand clones, 90% of them present only once. Treatment given: 15 to 20 received Ad26.COV2.S at low or high dose, single or two shots; several received placebo; per-sample allocation not given. Sampling was performed 63 days after the first vaccine or placebo injection. The material sequenced was peripheral blood, taken in a trial of Ad26.COV2.S vaccine versus placebo. These receptors were obtained from a person between 18 and 59 years old who received the Ad26.COV2.S COVID-19 vaccine or a placebo.

The chain employs TRBV9 and TRBJ1-5; D remains ambiguous. The CDR3 length is 14 residues. The V gene lost 3 bases and the J gene lost 3 bases, with 10 bases spanning the gap. Germline-derived CDR1 and CDR2 are SGDLS and YYNGEE. CDR3 nucleotide sequence: TGTGCCAGCAGCGCTGGACTACTCAATCAGCCCCAGCATTTT. This encodes CASSAGLLNQPQHF.

The chain recombines TRBV6-5 with TRBJ1-4; possible D gene TRBD1, 5 bases. Trimming removed 6 bases at V and 7 bases at J, with 12 bases between. From germline, CDR1 is MNHEY and CDR2 SVGAGI. This CDR3 comprises 13 residues. The CDR3 protein is CASRRTSIEKLFF. The CDR3 bases are TGTGCCAGCAGGCGGACATCTATTGAAAAACTGTTTTTT.

This sequence joins TRBV7-2 and TRBJ2-5; a possible D gene is TRBD1 (5 bases). Between the trimmed V and J ends, which lost 5 bases and 2 bases, there was a span of 9 bases. From germline, CDR1 is SGHTA and CDR2 FQGNSA. The CDR3 is made up of 13 amino acids. CDR3 coding DNA: TGTGCCAGCAGCCTACAGGTTCAAGAGACCCAGTACTTC. Protein: CASSLQVQETQYF.

This clone was seen only a few times. The V call is TRBV19, the J call TRBJ1-5; D is undetermined. Looked up from germline, CDR1 is LNHDA and CDR2 is SQIVND (reference sequence). V was shortened by 4 bases and J by 3 bases, with 10 bases between the two germline ends. The CDR3 has 14 residues. CDR3 sequence reads: CASSNVTANQPQHF. The CDR3 DNA follows: TGTGCCAGTAGTAACGTTACAGCCAATCAGCCCCAGCATTTT.

V and J are TRBV5-4 and TRBJ2-3; no firm D call. CDR1 and CDR2 from the germline V gene are SGHNT and YYREEE (reference sequence). V was trimmed by 1 base and J by 5 bases, leaving 2 bases between them. CDR3 length equals 11 residues. The CDR3 nucleotides are TGTGCCAGCAGCTTGCAAGATACGCAGTATTTT. Protein sequence: CASSLQDTQYF.

The chain carries TRBV7-2 and TRBJ2-4; 9 positions match TRBD1. CDR1 and CDR2 (germline): SGHTA, FQGNSA. Trimming took 5 bases from V and 1 from J; bases not matched to a gene: 6. There are 16 residues in the CDR3. The CDR3 sequence is CASSATGGSAKNIQYF. The CDR3 DNA is TGTGCCAGCAGCGCAACAGGGGGCTCGGCCAAAAACATTCAGTACTTC.

The chain links TRBV7-2 to TRBJ2-7; D is ambiguous. The CDR3 extends over 11 amino acids. V dropped 3 bases and J dropped 10 bases, with 10 bases sitting between them. Germline CDR1 is SGHTA and CDR2 is FQGNSA. The CDR3 bases are TGTGCCAGCAGCTTGGGGTTCGCACAGTACTTC. Translated, it gives CASSLGFAQYF.

This rearrangement joins TRBV2 to TRBJ2-1; maybe TRBD2 (6 bases). CDR3 length equals 15 residues. V gave up 3 bases and J gave up 0 bases, with 9 bases separating them. Germline lookup yields CDR1 SNHLY and CDR2 FYNNEI. The CDR3 nucleotides are TGTGCCAGCAGTGAGGCGGGACCCTCCTACAATGAGCAGTTCTTC. Protein: CASSEAGPSYNEQFF.

Comment on this clone: Distinct nucleotide sequences in the sample also encode this CDR3. V gene TRBV27 combines with J gene TRBJ2-7, with unresolved D. Germline V gene lookup returns CDR1 MNHEY and CDR2 SMNVEV (reference sequence). The CDR3 sequence is 13 residues long. V shed 5 bases and J shed 0 bases, with 8 bases lying between them. CDR3 loop: CASSHGPSYEQYF. The CDR3 DNA reads as TGTGCCAGCAGTCACGGACCCTCCTACGAGCAGTACTTC.

The rearrangement links TRBV10-3 to TRBJ1-1; possible D gene TRBD1, 5 bases. Germline CDR1 reads ENHRY; CDR2 reads SYGVKD. CDR3 length: 15 residues. Trimming left V 0 bases short and J 4 bases short, with 12 bases between. The CDR3 protein is CAISESGTASTEAFF. CDR3 sequence (DNA): TGTGCCATCAGTGAGTCAGGGACGGCTAGCACTGAAGCTTTCTTT.

The chain carries TRBV7-8 and TRBJ2-5, with 7 nucleotides matching TRBD1. The junction had 13 bases not matched to a gene; V was cut back by 5 bases and J by 7 bases. Looked up from germline, CDR1 is SGHVS and CDR2 is FQNEAQ. The CDR3 consists of 15 residues. The CDR3 DNA reads as TGTGCCAGCAGCCCACCGACAGGGCCGGCGGGGACCCAGTACTTC. Protein product: CASSPPTGPAGTQYF.

V is TRBV5-1 and J is TRBJ2-7; D gene uncertain. Germline CDR1 SGHRS, CDR2 YFSETQ. This CDR3 contains 14 residues. Trimming took off 0 bases at V and 7 bases at J, with 14 bases between the two ends. The CDR3: CASSLAPDAEEQYF. The CDR3 region has the DNA TGCGCCAGCAGCTTGGCGCCGGACGCAGAGGAGCAGTACTTC.

The chain employs TRBV4-1 and TRBJ2-2, with D perhaps TRBD1 (6 bases). From germline, CDR1 is MGHRA and CDR2 YSYEKL. Trimming shortened V by 0 bases and J by 1 base, and 6 bases separated the two germline ends. This CDR3 is built from 15 residues. CDR3 in DNA: TGCGCCAGCAGCCAAGACAGGGGGAACACCGGGGAGCTGTTTTTT. Translation gives CASSQDRGNTGELFF.

The rearrangement uses TRBV6-6 and TRBJ2-2; 8 bases align to TRBD1. The germline V gene has CDR1 MNHNY and CDR2 SVGAGI (reference sequence). This CDR3 has 14 residues. With V trimmed by 5 bases and J by 5 bases, 4 bases remained unmatched. The DNA of the CDR3 is TGTGCCAGCAGTCCGGGACAGGTAACCGGGGAGCTGTTTTTT. Translated: CASSPGQVTGELFF.

The chain links TRBV7-3 to TRBJ2-1; D is undetermined. Per the germline V gene, CDR1 is SGHTA and CDR2 is FQGTGA. Trimming took off 4 bases at V and 11 bases at J, with 21 bases between the two ends. The CDR3 loop spans 15 amino acids. As DNA, the CDR3 is TGTGCCAGCAGCTCCACAACCGCTTCAACGTCCCAGCAGTTCTTC. This codes for CASSSTTASTSQQFF. The full variable domain, completed using reference TRBV7-3 and TRBJ2-1, is GAGVSQTPSNKVTEKGKYVELRCDPISGHTALYWYRQSLGQGPEFLIYFQGTGAADDSGLPNDRFFAVRPEGSVSTLKIQRTERGDSAVYLCASSSTTASTSQQFFGPGTRLTVL.

As DNA, the CDR3 is TGTGCCAGTTCCGGGACTAGCGGGGCCAGCTCCTACGAGCAGTACTTC. As protein: CASSGTSGASSYEQYF. The J gene is TRBJ2-7, the V gene TRBV19; 13 positions agree with TRBD2. The J segment lost 0 bases and the V segment lost 8 bases, leaving 7 bases of the junction unmatched. CDR3 size: 16 residues. The germline gives CDR1 LNHDA, CDR2 SQIVND (reference sequence).

This chain uses TRBV10-3 with TRBJ2-3, with TRBD2 matching over 7 bases. In germline, CDR1 is ENHRY, CDR2 SYGVKD. V shed 3 bases, J shed 0 bases, and the junction held 6 bases outside the gene matches. This CDR3 has 16 amino acids. CDR3 sequence reads: CAISEKRDASTDTQYF. The CDR3 DNA reads as TGTGCCATCAGTGAAAAGCGGGATGCTAGCACAGATACGCAGTATTTT.

This rearrangement joins TRBV4-2 to TRBJ1-6; a possible D gene is TRBD1 (5 bases). The CDR3 loop spans 14 amino acids. V shed 1 base and J shed 6 bases, with 7 bases lying between them. Per the germline V gene, CDR1 is LGHNA and CDR2 is YNFKEQ. Written as DNA, the CDR3 is TGTGCCAGCAGCCAAGCAAGGGGTAATTCACCCCTCCACTTT. This gives the protein CASSQARGNSPLHF.

The chain uses TRBV6-1 and TRBJ2-3, with D tentatively TRBD2 (5 bases). The CDR3 length is 16 residues. Per the germline V gene, CDR1 is MNHNS and CDR2 is SASEGT. Trimming pared 4 bases from V and 2 bases from J, leaving 16 bases between. CDR3 sequence (DNA): TGTGCCAGCAGTGTCAGTTTAGGGAGATCCACAGATACGCAGTATTTT. Protein product: CASSVSLGRSTDTQYF.

This clone was seen a handful of times. This rearrangement joins TRBV4-3 to TRBJ1-5; D is unresolved. This CDR3 has 15 amino acids. V shed 0 bases and J shed 3 bases, with 9 bases lying between them. Germline V gives CDR1 LGHNA, CDR2 YSLEER. CDR3 amino acids: CASSQDFDLNQPQHF. CDR3 nucleotide sequence: TGCGCCAGCAGCCAAGATTTCGACCTCAATCAGCCCCAGCATTTT.

The chain links TRBV28 to TRBJ2-2; possible D gene TRBD1, 6 bases. V gave up 2 bases and J gave up 2 bases, with 12 bases separating them. Germline V gene lookup returns CDR1 MDHEN and CDR2 SYDVKM. This CDR3 region has 16 residues. The CDR3 loop reads CASSLTTGFNTGELFF. In DNA, the CDR3 is TGTGCCAGCAGTTTAACAACAGGGTTCAACACCGGGGAGCTGTTTTTT.

The chain uses TRBV4-2 and TRBJ1-5; TRBD1 might be the D (6 bases). Germline V gene lookup returns CDR1 LGHNA and CDR2 YNFKEQ. Trimming shortened V by 0 bases and J by 7 bases, and 19 bases separated the two germline ends. The CDR3 is 17 amino acids. CDR3 amino acids: CASSQDPWGGAGQPQHF. Written as DNA, the CDR3 is TGTGCCAGCAGCCAAGACCCCTGGGGGGGGGCTGGGCAGCCCCAGCATTTT.

This chain links TRBV20-1 with TRBJ2-7, with 16 bases aligning to TRBD2. CDR3 length equals 16 residues. In germline, CDR1 is DFQATT, CDR2 SNEGSKA (reference sequence). After removal of 3 bases from V and 5 bases from J, the junction contained 7 bases not matched to a gene. The CDR3 sequence: CSASPGLAGGPNEQYF. The CDR3 nucleotides read TGCAGTGCTAGTCCGGGACTAGCGGGAGGGCCAAACGAGCAGTACTTC.

The gene calls are TRBV28 and TRBJ2-7; D not resolved. This CDR3 is 16 amino acids long. V lost 5 bases, J lost 1 base, and 18 bases lay in between. Germline CDR1 is MDHEN and CDR2 is SYDVKM. The CDR3 DNA is TGTGCCAGCAGTCGAGGTGTCTCGGCGATTTCCTACGAGCAGTACTTC. It encodes CASSRGVSAISYEQYF.

The V and J genes are TRBV5-6 and TRBJ2-5; no firm D call. CDR1 is SGHDT and CDR2 is YYEEEE in the germline V gene. The CDR3 is 14 amino acids. V was trimmed by 0 bases and J by 5 bases, leaving 11 bases between them. CDR3 sequence reads: CASSLVPETETQYF. CDR3 DNA: TGTGCCAGCAGCTTGGTACCGGAGACGGAGACCCAGTACTTC.

V is TRBV10-3 and J is TRBJ1-3; 7 bases fit TRBD1. CDR1 and CDR2 (germline): ENHRY, SYGVKD. J was trimmed by 0 bases and V by 4 bases; bases with no gene match: 9. The CDR3 contains 17 residues. The CDR3 is CAISGRGGQSSGNTIYF. For the CDR3, the DNA is TGTGCCATCAGTGGCCGGGGGGGACAGAGCTCTGGAAACACCATATATTTT.

The V gene is TRBV13, the J gene TRBJ1-4, with TRBD1 identical over 10 bases. V lost 5 bases to trimming and J lost 6 bases; unmatched junction nucleotides: 6. From germline, CDR1 is PRHDT and CDR2 FYEKMQ (reference sequence). There are 15 residues in the CDR3. The CDR3 DNA reads as TGTGCCAGCAGCCTCCGGGACAGGGGATATGAAAAACTGTTTTTT. Translation gives CASSLRDRGYEKLFF.